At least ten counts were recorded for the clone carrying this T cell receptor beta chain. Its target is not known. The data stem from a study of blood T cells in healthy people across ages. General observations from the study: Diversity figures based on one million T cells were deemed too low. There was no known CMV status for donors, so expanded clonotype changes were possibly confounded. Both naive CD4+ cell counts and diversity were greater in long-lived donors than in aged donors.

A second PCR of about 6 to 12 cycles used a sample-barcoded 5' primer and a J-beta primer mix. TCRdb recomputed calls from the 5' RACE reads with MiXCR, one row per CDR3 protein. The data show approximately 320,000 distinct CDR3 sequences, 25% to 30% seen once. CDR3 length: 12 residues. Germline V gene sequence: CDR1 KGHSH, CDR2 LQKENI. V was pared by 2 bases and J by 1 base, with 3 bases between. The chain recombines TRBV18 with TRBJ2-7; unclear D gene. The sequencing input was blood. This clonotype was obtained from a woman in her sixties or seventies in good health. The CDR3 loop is CASSPGSYEQYF. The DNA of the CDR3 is TGTGCCAGCTCACCAGGGTCCTACGAGCAGTACTTC.